The 14 T cell receptor beta chains in this list originate from one sample, sequenced in a study of T cells after yellow fever vaccination. Each CDR3 protein gets one entry after TCRdb re-called the 5' RACE reads with MiXCR. The table has over 300,000 distinct CDR3 sequences, roughly 7% seen once. The sample consisted of PBMCs, taken around 45 days after the first yellow fever vaccination. Every receptor here comes from a man younger than 35 who received the YFV17D yellow fever vaccine.

This clonotype was detected a few times. This chain links TRBV7-9 with TRBJ1-2; 9 positions agree with TRBD1. Per germline, CDR1 SEHNR and CDR2 FQNEAQ (reference sequence). J lost 7 bases, V lost 4 bases, and 7 bases had no gene match. This CDR3 has 14 residues. For the CDR3, the DNA is TGTGCCAGCAGCTCCTCGGGACAGGGTCTTGGCTACACCTTC. Its translation is CASSSSGQGLGYTF.

This rearrangement joins TRBV28 to TRBJ2-3; D gene uncertain. V was cut by 1 base and J by 2 bases, with 13 bases left in between. The CDR3 has 16 residues. The germline V gene has CDR1 MDHEN and CDR2 SYDVKM. CDR3 coding DNA: TGTGCCAGCAGTTTATTGGCAGAACACTCCACAGATACGCAGTATTTT. This translates into CASSLLAEHSTDTQYF.

The chain employs TRBV12-3 or TRBV12-4 and TRBJ2-7, with D possibly matching TRBD2 (7 bases). V was clipped by 3 bases and J by 2 bases, with 20 bases between them. The CDR3 is 17 residues long. In DNA form, the CDR3 reads TGTGCCAGCAGTTTGGGGCGGGTCGGGGGGCGAACCTACGAGCAGTACGTC. Its translation: CASSLGRVGGRTYEQYV.

This chain links TRBV12-3 or TRBV12-4 with TRBJ1-4; no firm D call. There are 13 residues in the CDR3. Trimming took off 2 bases at V and 5 bases at J, with 6 bases between the two ends. CDR3 sequence: CASSLIVNEKLFF. As DNA, the CDR3 is TGTGCCAGCAGTTTAATTGTAAATGAAAAACTGTTTTTT.

This clonotype has only a few counts. V usage is TRBV28 and J usage is TRBJ2-6; 9 bases are shared with TRBD1. This CDR3 contains 14 residues. V lost 8 bases to trimming and J lost 12 bases; unmatched junction nucleotides: 11. The germline V gene has CDR1 MDHEN and CDR2 SYDVKM. The CDR3: CASGDREGPTVLTF. DNA of the CDR3: TGTGCCAGCGGGGACAGGGAGGGGCCAACCGTCCTGACTTTC.

This clonotype was counted between two and nine times. The genes are TRBV4-1 and TRBJ1-6; 8 bases line up with TRBD1. V was pared by 3 bases and J by 0 bases, with 19 bases of the junction left unmatched. CDR1 MGHRA and CDR2 YSYEKL come from the germline V gene. This CDR3 contains 22 residues. CDR3 nucleotides: TGCGCCAGCAGCCAGACCTTCGGGACAGGAGAAAGCCAGAGCTCCTATAATTCACCCCTCCACTTT. This translates into CASSQTFGTGESQSSYNSPLHF.

This clonotype has a count of ten or more. The CDR3 reads CASSGIGGGVNTEAFF. The CDR3 region has the DNA TGTGCCAGCTCAGGTATCGGGGGCGGAGTGAACACTGAAGCTTTCTTT. The gene calls are TRBV6-2 or TRBV6-3 and TRBJ1-1; perhaps TRBD1 as D (6 bases). Germline V gene lookup returns CDR1 MNHEY and CDR2 SVGEGT. V was shortened by 8 bases and J by 0 bases, with 19 bases between the two germline ends. The CDR3 runs 16 residues.

DNA for the CDR3: TGCGCCAGCAGCCAAGGGGCGGATCTCGCTGAAGCTTTCTTT. This sequence encodes CASSQGADLAEAFF. The V call is TRBV4-3, the J call TRBJ1-1; D gene unclear. Germline V lookup: CDR1 LGHNA, CDR2 YSLEER. This CDR3 is built from 14 residues. V shed 1 base and J shed 6 bases, with 12 bases lying between them.

The CDR3 sequence is CASRGLAYEQYV. The CDR3 DNA reads as TGTGCCAGCAGGGGCCTTGCCTACGAGCAGTACGTC. The J gene is TRBJ2-7, the V gene TRBV7-3; D ambiguous. CDR3 length: 12 residues. Germline CDR1 and CDR2: SGHTA and FQGTGA. Trimming took off 6 bases at V and 2 bases at J, with 8 bases between the two ends.

Notes on this clonotype: One junction end disagrees with the germline gene, perhaps due to a read error. This chain links TRBV6-1 with TRBJ2-5; 16 bases agree with TRBD2. The CDR3 is 18 amino acids. Looked up from germline, CDR1 is MNHNS and CDR2 is SASEGT. Written as DNA, the CDR3 is TGTGCCAGCAGCACCGGGACTAGCGGGGGGGGACCCCAAGAGACCCCGTACTTC. As protein: CASSTGTSGGGPQETPYF.

This clonotype has only a few counts. The chain carries TRBV15 and TRBJ1-5, with 8 positions matching TRBD1. CDR3 length: 17 amino acids. Germline CDR1 reads LNHNV; CDR2 reads YYDKDF (reference sequence). V lost 1 base and J lost 7; bases outside the gene matches: 12. The CDR3 loop is CATSRGLSHRGTQPQHF. Written as DNA, the CDR3 is TGTGCCACCAGCAGAGGATTGAGTCACAGGGGGACCCAGCCCCAGCATTTT.

This chain links TRBV5-1 with TRBJ2-5, with unresolved D. CDR1 is SGHRS, CDR2 YFSETQ, per germline. The CDR3 has 14 amino acids. V lost 4 bases and J 1 base, leaving 11 bases between the germline ends. CDR3 amino acids: CASSPGPPQETQYF. CDR3 DNA sequence: TGCGCCAGCAGCCCGGGTCCACCCCAAGAGACCCAGTACTTC.

This clonotype was recorded at least ten times. The J gene is TRBJ2-3, the V gene TRBV7-9; 11 bases are a match to TRBD2. The CDR3 length is 17 residues. The V gene's germline CDR1 is SEHNR and CDR2 FQNEAQ (reference sequence). Trimming removed 2 bases from V and 0 bases from J; junction bases left unmatched: 4. DNA of the CDR3: TGTGCCAGCAGCTTACCTCTAGCGGGGGGAAGCACAGATACGCAGTATTTT. This gives the protein CASSLPLAGGSTDTQYF.

This clonotype was counted ten times or more. The CDR3 region has the DNA TGTGCCAGCAGCTGGGGAGGGTACAATGAGCAGTTCTTC. Protein: CASSWGGYNEQFF. This chain links TRBV11-2 with TRBJ2-1; 7 bases are shared with TRBD2. V shed 4 bases, J shed 4 bases, and the junction held 1 base outside the gene matches. CDR3 size: 13 residues. CDR1 is SGHAT, CDR2 FQNNGV, per germline.